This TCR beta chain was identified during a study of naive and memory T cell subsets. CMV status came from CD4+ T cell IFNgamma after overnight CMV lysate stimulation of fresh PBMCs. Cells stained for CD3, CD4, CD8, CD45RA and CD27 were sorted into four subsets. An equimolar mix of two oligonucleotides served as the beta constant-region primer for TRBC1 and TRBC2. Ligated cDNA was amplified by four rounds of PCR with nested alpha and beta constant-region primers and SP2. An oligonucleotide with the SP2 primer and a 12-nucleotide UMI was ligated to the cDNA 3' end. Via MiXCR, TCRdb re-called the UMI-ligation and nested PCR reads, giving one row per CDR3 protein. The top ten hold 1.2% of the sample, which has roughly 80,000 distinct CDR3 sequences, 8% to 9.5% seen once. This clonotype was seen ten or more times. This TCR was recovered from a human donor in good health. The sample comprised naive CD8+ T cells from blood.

CDR3 in amino acids: CAISQGRADYGYTF. The DNA of the CDR3 is TGTGCCATCAGCCAAGGCCGAGCGGACTATGGCTACACCTTC. The chain uses TRBV10-3 and TRBJ1-2; D gene unclear. Germline assignment: CDR1 ENHRY and CDR2 SYGVKD. Between the trimmed V and J ends, which lost 6 bases and 3 bases, there was a span of 14 bases. There are 14 residues in the CDR3.